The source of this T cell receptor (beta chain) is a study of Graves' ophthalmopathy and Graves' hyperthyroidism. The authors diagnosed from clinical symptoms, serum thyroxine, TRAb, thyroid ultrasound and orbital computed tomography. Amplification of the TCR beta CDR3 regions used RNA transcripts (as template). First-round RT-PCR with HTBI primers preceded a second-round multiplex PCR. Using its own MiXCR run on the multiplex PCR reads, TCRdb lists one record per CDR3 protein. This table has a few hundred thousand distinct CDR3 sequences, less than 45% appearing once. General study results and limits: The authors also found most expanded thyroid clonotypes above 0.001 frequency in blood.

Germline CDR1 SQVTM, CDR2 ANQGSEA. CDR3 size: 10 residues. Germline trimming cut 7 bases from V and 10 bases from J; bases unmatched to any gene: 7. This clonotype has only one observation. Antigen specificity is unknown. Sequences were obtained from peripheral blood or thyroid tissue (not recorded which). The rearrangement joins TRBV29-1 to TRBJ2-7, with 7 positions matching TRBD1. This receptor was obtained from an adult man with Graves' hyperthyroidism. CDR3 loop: CSGTGGGQYF. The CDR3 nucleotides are TGCAGCGGGACAGGTGGAGGTCAGTACTTC.